Below, 14 T cell receptor beta chains from the same sample are listed, as sequenced in a study of T cell responses to AZD1222 COVID-19 vaccine. Profiling relied on immunoSEQ multiplex PCR, and the TCRdb table lists in-frame clones only, not all of them. This sample has 110,000 to 150,000 clones, with approximately 85% found just once. Material: peripheral blood, obtained on day 0 of AZD1222 vaccination. All receptors derive from an adult in good health.

The genes are TRBV28 and TRBJ2-3; 12 bases fit TRBD2. Germline lookup yields CDR1 MDHEN and CDR2 SYDVKM. V lost 5 bases and J lost 2; bases outside the gene matches: 14. The CDR3 has 19 amino acids. The CDR3: CASSAGITSGGSYTDTQYF. Here the CDR3 DNA reads TGTGCCAGCAGTGCCGGGATTACTAGCGGGGGGTCCTACACAGATACGCAGTATTTT. The full variable domain, rest sourced from reference TRBV28 and TRBJ2-3, is DVKVTQSSRYLVKRTGEKVFLECVQDMDHENMFWYRQDPGLGLRLIYFSYDVKMKEKGDIPEGYSVSREKKERFSLILESASTNQTSMYLCASSAGITSGGSYTDTQYFGPGTRLTVL.

V gene TRBV11-2 combines with J gene TRBJ2-5; D is uncertain. The CDR3 contains 13 residues. Germline V gene sequence: CDR1 SGHAT, CDR2 FQNNGV. With 1 base removed from V and 4 bases from J, the gap between germline ends came to 7 bases. The DNA for the CDR3 is TGTGCCAGCAGCTTAGGGACGCCAGAGACCCAGTACTTC. Protein sequence: CASSLGTPETQYF.

The chain uses TRBV19 and TRBJ2-3; D uncertain. V dropped 5 bases and J dropped 5 bases, with 17 bases sitting between them. The CDR3 runs to 15 residues. From germline, CDR1 is LNHDA and CDR2 SQIVND (reference sequence). CDR3: CASSPPLRSEDTQYF. The DNA of the CDR3 is TGTGCCAGTAGTCCCCCCTTGAGATCGGAAGATACGCAGTATTTT.

The chain uses TRBV7-9 and TRBJ2-2; unclear D gene. Trimming shortened V by 8 bases and J by 1 base, and 11 bases separated the two germline ends. Per germline, CDR1 SEHNR and CDR2 FQNEAQ (reference sequence). The CDR3 contains 14 residues. This chain's CDR3 is CASGSSGNTGELFF. CDR3 in DNA: TGTGCCAGCGGATCCAGTGGGAACACCGGGGAGCTGTTTTTT.

This sequence joins TRBV19 and TRBJ1-1; D is uncertain. Trimming shortened V by 1 base and J by 4 bases, and 7 bases separated the two germline ends. The CDR3 sequence is 13 residues long. Germline values: CDR1 LNHDA, CDR2 SQIVND (reference sequence). CDR3 residues: CASSIGLSTEAFF. The CDR3 DNA is TGTGCCAGTAGTATAGGCCTCAGCACTGAAGCTTTCTTT. The whole variable domain, filled in from reference TRBV19 and TRBJ1-1, reads DGGITQSPKYLFRKEGQNVTLSCEQNLNHDAMYWYRQDPGQGLRLIYYSQIVNDFQKGDIAEGYSVSREKKESFPLTVTSAQKNPTAFYLCASSIGLSTEAFFGQGTRLTVV.

The V and J genes are TRBV7-9 and TRBJ1-3; possible D gene TRBD1, 5 bases. The CDR3 runs 13 residues. Germline CDR1 is SEHNR and CDR2 is FQNEAQ (reference sequence). V lost 1 base to trimming and J lost 11 bases, with 12 bases between them. DNA of the CDR3: TGTGCCAGCAGCTTAGACAGGTCCTCGGCCATATATTTT. Translation gives CASSLDRSSAIYF.

The chain has TRBV5-4 and TRBJ2-2, with D tentatively TRBD1 (6 bases). The CDR3 runs to 15 residues. The V gene's germline CDR1 is SGHNT and CDR2 YYREEE (reference sequence). V was shortened by 4 bases and J by 6 bases, with 16 bases between the two germline ends. The CDR3 DNA reads as TGTGCCAGCAGCACCCCGTCCGGGACATCCGGGGAGCTGTTTTTT. Translation: CASSTPSGTSGELFF.

The J gene is TRBJ1-3, the V gene TRBV4-1; no reliable D call. The CDR3 length is 15 residues. Trimming removed 0 bases from V and 3 bases from J, with 9 bases in between. CDR1 is MGHRA and CDR2 is YSYEKL in the germline V gene. Here the CDR3 DNA reads TGCGCCAGCAGCCAAGACGGCGGTAGTGGAAACACCATATATTTT. Its translation is CASSQDGGSGNTIYF.

The chain combines TRBV12-3 or TRBV12-4 with TRBJ1-6; no clear D gene. This CDR3 has 13 residues. Trimming removed 5 bases from V and 7 bases from J, with 9 bases in between. CDR3 protein: CASSAPANSPLHF. The CDR3 DNA reads as TGTGCCAGCAGTGCCCCAGCCAATTCACCCCTCCACTTT.

The rearrangement joins TRBV5-6 to TRBJ1-2; D call uncertain. Trimming removed 4 bases from V and 0 bases from J, with 7 bases in between. Germline loops: CDR1 SGHDT, CDR2 YYEEEE. This CDR3 has 13 residues. The CDR3 DNA sequence: TGTGCCAGCAGCCAGACACCTAACTATGGCTACACCTTC. Translation gives CASSQTPNYGYTF.

This clone came up once. CDR3 residues: CASSEGPKETQYF. The CDR3 DNA reads TGTGCCAGCAGTGAGGGGCCCAAAGAGACCCAGTACTTC. The V call is TRBV6-1, the J call TRBJ2-5; D possibly corresponds to TRBD1 (5 bases). Looked up from germline, CDR1 is MNHNS and CDR2 is SASEGT. The CDR3 loop spans 13 amino acids. Trimming pared 3 bases from V and 3 bases from J, leaving 8 bases between.

This clone was seen a single time. The J gene is TRBJ2-2, the V gene TRBV10-1; TRBD2 is a possible D gene (6 bases). CDR1 is WNHNN and CDR2 is SYGVQD in the germline V gene (reference sequence). Between the trimmed V and J ends, which lost 7 bases and 1 base, there was a span of 7 bases. CDR3 length equals 13 residues. Written as DNA, the CDR3 is TGCGCCAGCAAGGGACTGAACACCGGGGAGCTGTTTTTT. Translating it yields CASKGLNTGELFF.

The chain joins TRBV27 to TRBJ2-1, with D possibly matching TRBD1 (8 bases). Germline V gene data show CDR1 as MNHEY and CDR2 as SMNVEV (reference sequence). CDR3 length: 17 amino acids. The germline V and J ends were trimmed by 2 bases and 7 bases, with 21 bases remaining between them. The DNA of the CDR3 is TGTGCCAGCAGTTTACAAGTTTATACAGGGGGGGGTAATGAGCAGTTCTTC. Amino acids: CASSLQVYTGGGNEQFF.

The chain combines TRBV4-2 with TRBJ2-1; 11 positions match TRBD2. Germline V gene sequence: CDR1 LGHNA, CDR2 YNFKEQ. Trimming removed 0 bases from V and 4 bases from J; junction bases left unmatched: 8. CDR3 length: 18 residues. In DNA form, the CDR3 reads TGTGCCAGCAGCCAAGAGTCGGTAGCGGGAGGGCCATACAATGAGCAGTTCTTC. It codes for CASSQESVAGGPYNEQFF.